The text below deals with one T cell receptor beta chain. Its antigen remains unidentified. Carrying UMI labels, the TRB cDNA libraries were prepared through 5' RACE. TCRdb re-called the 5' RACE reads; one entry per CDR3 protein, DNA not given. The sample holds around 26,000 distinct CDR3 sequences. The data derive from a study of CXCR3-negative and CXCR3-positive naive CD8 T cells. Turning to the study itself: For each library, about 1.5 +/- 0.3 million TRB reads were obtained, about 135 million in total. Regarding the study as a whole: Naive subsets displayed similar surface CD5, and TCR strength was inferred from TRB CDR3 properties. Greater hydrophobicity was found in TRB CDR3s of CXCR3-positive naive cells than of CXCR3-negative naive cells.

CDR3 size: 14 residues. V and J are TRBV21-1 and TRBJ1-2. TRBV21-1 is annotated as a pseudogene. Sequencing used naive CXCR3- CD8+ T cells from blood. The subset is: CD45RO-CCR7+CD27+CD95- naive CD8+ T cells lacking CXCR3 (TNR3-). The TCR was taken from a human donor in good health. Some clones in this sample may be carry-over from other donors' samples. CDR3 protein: CASSKVVTEYGYTF.